These 27 T cell receptor beta chains were sequenced from one sample in a study of cytomegalovirus exposure and HLA in healthy donors (dated by TCRdb to about 2017). The receptor library was made with the immunoSEQ multiplex PCR assay. TCRdb retrieved this table from immuneACCESS and kept in-frame rearrangements only. Not all clones are present; in checked studies, unresolved V genes account for under half, and no reason is known for the remainder. This sample lists 150,000 to 200,000 clones; 85% were detected once. About 17% of the sample goes to the ten largest clones. Sequencing used PBMCs. The receptors stem from a man aged 18 to 35 in good health and CMV-seropositive.

A few counts support this clone. The V call is TRBV28, the J call TRBJ2-2, with 10 bases matching TRBD1. This CDR3 is 15 amino acids long. Looked up from germline, CDR1 is MDHEN and CDR2 is SYDVKM. V lost 5 bases and J lost 4; bases outside the gene matches: 4. CDR3 coding DNA: TGTGCCAGCAGTCCGGGACAGGGGTTCACCGGGGAGCTGTTTTTT. This translates into CASSPGQGFTGELFF.

This chain joins TRBV6-1 and TRBJ2-7, with a tentative D call TRBD2 (6 bases). This CDR3 spans 12 amino acids. The germline V and J ends were trimmed by 4 bases and 3 bases, with 7 bases remaining between them. Per the germline V gene, CDR1 is MNHNS and CDR2 is SASEGT. As DNA, the CDR3 is TGTGCCAGCAGTGCGGGGGTCTACGAGCAGTACTTC. Translated, it gives CASSAGVYEQYF.

Only one count was recorded for this clone. This rearrangement joins TRBV25-1 to TRBJ2-3, with TRBD2 identical over 10 bases. This CDR3 has 14 residues. With 8 bases clipped from V and 6 bases from J, the junction kept 8 bases outside the gene matches. Germline lookup yields CDR1 MGHDK and CDR2 SYGVNS. The CDR3 is CASRLAGGGDTQYF. The DNA for the CDR3 is TGTGCCAGCCGATTAGCGGGAGGCGGGGATACGCAGTATTTT.

This rearrangement joins TRBV5-4 to TRBJ1-1, with 7 nucleotides matching TRBD1. Per the germline V gene, CDR1 is SGHNT and CDR2 is YYREEE (reference sequence). The V and J ends lost 6 bases and 5 bases, in that order; junction bases with no gene match: 13. This CDR3 region has 15 residues. The CDR3 DNA reads TGTGCCAGCACTACCCCCGACAGGGTGGGTACTGAAGCTTTCTTT. It is translated as CASTTPDRVGTEAFF.

This chain connects TRBV30 to TRBJ2-5, with D perhaps TRBD2 (5 bases). Deletions cut 0 bases from V and 5 bases from J, with 16 bases between. The CDR3 has 15 amino acids. Germline V gives CDR1 GTSNPN, CDR2 SVGIG (reference sequence). The CDR3, as DNA: TGTGCCTGGAGTGTCCGTTATGGGAGCCAGGAGACCCAGTACTTC. Protein sequence: CAWSVRYGSQETQYF.

V usage is TRBV9 and J usage is TRBJ2-3; 10 bases are a match to TRBD1. Germline V gene sequence: CDR1 SGDLS, CDR2 YYNGEE. With 1 base clipped from V and 1 base from J, the junction kept 15 bases outside the gene matches. This CDR3 is built from 20 residues. The CDR3 DNA reads as TGTGCCAGCAGCGTATCCCTACCCCACCGCGGGACAGGGGGCACAGATACGCAGTATTTT. Protein: CASSVSLPHRGTGGTDTQYF. The whole variable domain, remainder taken from reference TRBV9 and TRBJ2-3, is DSGVTQTPKHLITATGQRVTLRCSPRSGDLSVYWYQQSLDQGLQFLIQYYNGEERAKGNILERFSAQQFPDLHSELNLSSLELGDSALYFCASSVSLPHRGTGGTDTQYFGPGTRLTVL.

The chain has TRBV6-5 and TRBJ2-1; 7 nucleotides align to TRBD1. Germline loops: CDR1 MNHEY, CDR2 SVGAGI. The ends lost 7 bases at V and 8 bases at J; junction bases unmatched: 8. The CDR3 extends over 13 amino acids. Written as DNA, the CDR3 is TGTGCCAGCACTCCGACAGGGCTCCATGAGCAGTTCTTC. Amino acid sequence: CASTPTGLHEQFF.

DNA for the CDR3: TGCGCCAGCAGCCAGGGACAGGGGGCGGCTTTCTTT. It yields the protein CASSQGQGAAFF. The V gene is TRBV5-1, the J gene TRBJ1-1; TRBD1 agrees at 12 bases. Germline V gene sequence: CDR1 SGHRS, CDR2 YFSETQ. J lost 11 bases, V lost 4 bases, and 3 bases had no gene match. The CDR3 extends over 12 amino acids.

The chain is built from TRBV6-1 and TRBJ1-1; 7 bases are shared with TRBD1. Germline V lookup: CDR1 MNHNS, CDR2 SASEGT. The CDR3 totals 15 residues. V gave up 4 bases and J gave up 0 bases; unmatched junction bases: 5. The CDR3 region has the DNA TGTGCCAGCAGTGGCCGGGACAGAGTGAACACTGAAGCTTTCTTT. This gives the protein CASSGRDRVNTEAFF.

The rearrangement links TRBV28 to TRBJ1-1; maybe TRBD1 (5 bases). This CDR3 comprises 15 residues. From germline, CDR1 is MDHEN and CDR2 SYDVKM. V shed 2 bases and J shed 5 bases, with 15 bases lying between them. This chain's CDR3 is CASSLRTLDGTEAFF. The CDR3 DNA reads TGTGCCAGCAGTTTACGGACACTCGACGGGACTGAAGCTTTCTTT.

In its sample, this clone was seen once. The rearrangement links TRBV19 to TRBJ2-1; no definite D call. Germline CDR1 is LNHDA and CDR2 is SQIVND (reference sequence). Trimming removed 4 bases at V and 8 bases at J, with 12 bases between. The length of the CDR3 is 13 residues. In nucleotides, the CDR3 is TGTGCCAGTAGTAAGTTCCCCCGGGATGAGCAGTTCTTC. Translating it yields CASSKFPRDEQFF.

J is TRBJ1-1 and V is TRBV2, with unresolved D. Germline lookup yields CDR1 SNHLY and CDR2 FYNNEI. The ends were cut back, 7 bases at V and 3 bases at J, with 6 bases in the middle. CDR3 length: 11 residues. The CDR3 DNA is TGTGCCAGCACCGGTTACACTGAAGCTTTCTTT. It specifies CASTGYTEAFF.

Note on this clone: At one boundary the junction diverges from the germline segment, which might be a read error. The chain combines TRBV6-1 with TRBJ2-7, with 7 bases identical to TRBD1. Germline loops: CDR1 MNHNS, CDR2 SASEGT. The CDR3 is 13 residues long. The CDR3 sequence: CASQQGRFYGQYF. The CDR3 nucleotides are TGTGCCAGTCAACAGGGGAGATTTTACGGGCAGTACTTC.

This rearrangement joins TRBV4-1 to TRBJ2-5; TRBD1 agrees at 7 bases. CDR1 is MGHRA, CDR2 YSYEKL, per germline. The CDR3 spans 14 residues. V gave up 1 base and J gave up 2 bases; unmatched junction bases: 1. For the CDR3, the DNA is TGCGCCAGCAGCCAAGCGACAGGGCAAGAGACCCAGTACTTC. This translates into CASSQATGQETQYF.

V and J are TRBV5-6 and TRBJ2-2; the D is unclear. The V end lost 0 bases, the J end lost 0 bases, and 6 bases lay between the germline ends. Germline V CDR1 and CDR2: SGHDT, YYEEEE. CDR3 length: 15 amino acids. In DNA form, the CDR3 reads TGTGCCAGCAGCTTGGACTTCCCGAACACCGGGGAGCTGTTTTTT. Its translation is CASSLDFPNTGELFF.

This clone was counted only a few times. J is TRBJ2-7 and V is TRBV11-1; D perhaps matches TRBD1 (5 bases). The V gene lost 5 bases and the J gene lost 3 bases, with 8 bases spanning the gap. The germline V gene encodes CDR1 SGHAT and CDR2 FQDESV (reference sequence). CDR3 length: 12 residues. The CDR3 region is CASSPDSYEQYF. In nucleotides, the CDR3 is TGTGCCAGCAGCCCCGACAGCTACGAGCAGTACTTC.

The chain recombines TRBV28 with TRBJ2-7, with D hard to call. The CDR3 covers 15 residues. Germline CDR1 is MDHEN and CDR2 is SYDVKM. The ends were cut back, 7 bases at V and 0 bases at J, with 16 bases in the middle. CDR3 residues: CASITNRQSSYEQYF. The CDR3 DNA reads as TGTGCCAGCATCACGAACCGACAAAGCTCCTACGAGCAGTACTTC.

The J gene is TRBJ1-1, the V gene TRBV2; TRBD1 is a possible D gene (5 bases). The CDR3 sequence is 14 residues long. V was clipped by 6 bases and J by 4 bases, with 15 bases between them. Germline V gene sequence: CDR1 SNHLY, CDR2 FYNNEI. The CDR3 protein is CASREQVGGTEAFF. The CDR3 bases are TGTGCCAGCAGGGAACAGGTCGGGGGCACTGAAGCTTTCTTT.

The V gene is TRBV7-9, the J gene TRBJ2-7; weak D call: TRBD2 (6 bases). Germline CDR1 and CDR2: SEHNR and FQNEAQ (reference sequence). The CDR3 is 14 residues long. V lost 4 bases, J lost 3 bases, and 13 bases lay in between. CDR3 sequence reads: CASSSGRTGYEQYF. Written as DNA, the CDR3 is TGTGCCAGCAGCTCGGGGAGGACGGGCTACGAGCAGTACTTC.

The rearrangement joins TRBV10-3 to TRBJ1-5; 7 nucleotides agree with TRBD1. Germline V gives CDR1 ENHRY, CDR2 SYGVKD. The length of the CDR3 is 14 residues. Germline trimming cut 4 bases from V and 2 bases from J; bases unmatched to any gene: 2. CDR3 coding DNA: TGTGCCATCAGTGGACAGGGTGGCAATCAGCCCCAGCATTTT. It translates to CAISGQGGNQPQHF.

This clone appeared a few times. The chain combines TRBV10-1 with TRBJ1-2; D ambiguous. The germline V gene encodes CDR1 WNHNN and CDR2 SYGVQD (reference sequence). CDR3 size: 12 residues. V was clipped by 6 bases and J by 5 bases, with 10 bases between them. The CDR3 loop is CASRIQRYGYTF. Written as DNA, the CDR3 is TGCGCCAGCAGGATCCAACGGTATGGCTACACCTTC.

The chain combines TRBV28 with TRBJ2-7; 11 bases align to TRBD2. Germline trimming cut 5 bases from V and 6 bases from J; bases unmatched to any gene: 12. CDR1 is MDHEN, CDR2 SYDVKM, per germline. There are 16 residues in the CDR3. The CDR3 bases are TGTGCCAGCAGTCCGGGACTAGCGGTGGGCGGCGGCGAGCAGTACTTC. Its protein is CASSPGLAVGGGEQYF.

The chain combines TRBV29-1 with TRBJ2-5; 13 bases match TRBD2. The V gene end was trimmed by 7 bases and the J gene end by 1 base; junction bases not matched to a gene: 3. Germline lookup yields CDR1 SQVTM and CDR2 ANQGSEA. The CDR3 is made up of 14 amino acids. The CDR3 coding sequence is TGCAGCGCCGGGACTAGCGGGATCCAAGAGACCCAGTACTTC. Translated: CSAGTSGIQETQYF.

This chain links TRBV5-6 with TRBJ1-2; the match to TRBD1 covers 7 bases. The CDR3 spans 16 residues. V was clipped by 1 base and J by 0 bases; unmatched bases: 6. In germline, CDR1 is SGHDT, CDR2 YYEEEE. The CDR3 DNA sequence: TGTGCCAGCAGCTTGTACAGGGGAAAGTCTAACTATGGCTACACCTTC. Its translation: CASSLYRGKSNYGYTF. The entire variable domain, with the rest obtained from reference TRBV5-6 and TRBJ1-2, is as follows: DAGVTQSPTHLIKTRGQQVTLRCSPKSGHDTVSWYQQALGQGPQFIFQYYEEEERQRGNFPDRFSGHQFPNYSSELNVNALLLGDSALYLCASSLYRGKSNYGYTFGSGTRLTVV.

CDR3 nucleotides: TGTGCCAGCAGTGAAGGAACTAGCGGGAGGGTCATCTACGAGCAGTACTTC. Translated, it gives CASSEGTSGRVIYEQYF. The genes are TRBV6-1 and TRBJ2-7; 13 nucleotides agree with TRBD2. The V and J ends lost 1 base and 3 bases, in that order; junction bases with no gene match: 6. The CDR3 extends over 17 amino acids. The germline V gene has CDR1 MNHNS and CDR2 SASEGT.

The chain links TRBV29-1 to TRBJ1-1, with D possibly TRBD1 on 6 matching bases. CDR1 and CDR2 (germline): SQVTM, ANQGSEA. The CDR3 length is 15 residues. Trimming shortened V by 6 bases and J by 1 base, and 18 bases separated the two germline ends. The CDR3 loop reads CSVNLSRDKNTEAFF. CDR3 coding DNA: TGCAGCGTAAATTTAAGCCGGGACAAGAACACTGAAGCTTTCTTT. Using reference TRBV29-1 and TRBJ1-1 for the parts outside the CDR3, the full variable domain is SAVISQKPSRDICQRGTSLTIQCQVDSQVTMMFWYRQQPGQSLTLIATANQGSEATYESGFVIDKFPISRPNLTFSTLTVSNMSPEDSSIYLCSVNLSRDKNTEAFFGQGTRLTVV.

The J gene is TRBJ1-4, the V gene TRBV6-5; D gene ambiguous. The CDR3 sequence is 13 residues long. Germline V CDR1 and CDR2: MNHEY, SVGAGI. Trimming left V 6 bases short and J 8 bases short, with 13 bases between. The CDR3 DNA reads as TGTGCCAGCAGGGACTTCAGAGGCGAAAAACTGTTTTTT. Translation: CASRDFRGEKLFF.